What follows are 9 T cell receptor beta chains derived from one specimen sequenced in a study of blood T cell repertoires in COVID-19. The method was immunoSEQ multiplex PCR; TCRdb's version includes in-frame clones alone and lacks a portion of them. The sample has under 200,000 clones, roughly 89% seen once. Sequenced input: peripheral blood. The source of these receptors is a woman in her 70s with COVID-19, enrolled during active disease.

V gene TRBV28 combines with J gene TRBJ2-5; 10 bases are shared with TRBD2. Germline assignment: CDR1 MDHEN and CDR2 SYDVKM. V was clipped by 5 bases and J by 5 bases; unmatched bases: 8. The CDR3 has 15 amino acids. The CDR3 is CASSLGLAVSETQYF. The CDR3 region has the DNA TGTGCCAGCAGTCTCGGACTAGCGGTTTCGGAGACCCAGTACTTC.

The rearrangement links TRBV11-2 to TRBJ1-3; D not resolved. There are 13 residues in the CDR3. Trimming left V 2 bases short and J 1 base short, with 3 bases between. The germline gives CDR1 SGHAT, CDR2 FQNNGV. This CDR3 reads CASSLSSGNTIYF. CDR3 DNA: TGTGCCAGCAGCTTATCATCTGGAAACACCATATATTTT.

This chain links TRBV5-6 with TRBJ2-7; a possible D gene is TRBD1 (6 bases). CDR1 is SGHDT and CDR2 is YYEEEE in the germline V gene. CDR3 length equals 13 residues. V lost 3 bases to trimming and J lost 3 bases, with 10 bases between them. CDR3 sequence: CASSYRDNYEQYF. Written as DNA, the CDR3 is TGTGCCAGCAGCTACCGGGACAACTACGAGCAGTACTTC.

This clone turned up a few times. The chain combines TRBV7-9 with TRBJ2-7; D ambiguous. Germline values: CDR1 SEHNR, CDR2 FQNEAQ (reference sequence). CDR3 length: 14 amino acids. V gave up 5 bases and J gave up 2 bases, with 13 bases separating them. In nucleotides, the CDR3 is TGTGCCAGCAGCCCCGACTCGTACACCTACGAGCAGTACTTC. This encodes CASSPDSYTYEQYF.

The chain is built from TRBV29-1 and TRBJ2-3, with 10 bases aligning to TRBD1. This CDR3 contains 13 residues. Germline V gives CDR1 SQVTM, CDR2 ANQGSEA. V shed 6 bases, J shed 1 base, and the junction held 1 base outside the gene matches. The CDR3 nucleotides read TGCAGCGTCGGACAGGGGGGCACAGATACGCAGTATTTT. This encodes CSVGQGGTDTQYF.

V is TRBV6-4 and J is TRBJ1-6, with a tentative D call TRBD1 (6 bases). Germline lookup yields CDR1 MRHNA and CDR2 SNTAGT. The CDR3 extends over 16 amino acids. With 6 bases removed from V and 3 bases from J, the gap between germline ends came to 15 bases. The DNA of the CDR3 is TGTGCCAGCAGGATGGACAGCGCTGTCTATAATTCACCCCTCCACTTT. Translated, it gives CASRMDSAVYNSPLHF.

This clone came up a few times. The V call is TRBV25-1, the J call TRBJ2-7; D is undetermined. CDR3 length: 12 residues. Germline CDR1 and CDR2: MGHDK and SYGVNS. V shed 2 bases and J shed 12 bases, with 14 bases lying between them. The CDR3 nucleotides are TGTGCCAGCAGTGAAAGCGACTTTCTGCCGTACTTC. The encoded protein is CASSESDFLPYF.

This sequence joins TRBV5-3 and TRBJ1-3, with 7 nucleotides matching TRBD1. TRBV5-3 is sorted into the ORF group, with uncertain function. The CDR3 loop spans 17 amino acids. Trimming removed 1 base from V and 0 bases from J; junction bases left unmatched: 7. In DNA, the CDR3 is TGTGCCAGAAGCTTGCCGCCGGGACAGATCTCTGGAAACACCATATATTTT. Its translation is CARSLPPGQISGNTIYF.

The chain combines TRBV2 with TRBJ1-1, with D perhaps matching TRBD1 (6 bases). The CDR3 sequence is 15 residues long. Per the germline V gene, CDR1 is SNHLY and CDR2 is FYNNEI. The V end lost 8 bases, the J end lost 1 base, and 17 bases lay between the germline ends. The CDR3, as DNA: TGTGCCAGCGGGGGCAGTGGGGGTCCGAACACTGAAGCTTTCTTT. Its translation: CASGGSGGPNTEAFF.